This is a list of T cell receptor beta chains from one sample in a study of blood T cells in healthy people across ages. TCRdb recomputed calls from the 5' RACE reads with MiXCR, one row per CDR3 protein. The sample consists of some 710,000 distinct CDR3 sequences, 20% to 25% of them appearing once. Input material: blood. These receptors came from a man between 70 and 80 years old in good health. The conserved cysteine and the conserved F or W are not part of the CDR3 here. A D gene is named only where the DNA matches it firmly. Size tells how often a clone was seen (once, few, many) or the class of an expanded clone, and some rows leave it out.

cdr3_length: 10; d_call: NA; j_call: TRBJ2-5; clone_size: NA; v_call: TRBV20-1; cdr3_aa: SAKRVGETQY
cdr3_length: 11; d_call: NA; j_call: TRBJ2-7; clone_size: many; v_call: TRBV7-2; cdr3_aa: ASSYTSSYEQY
cdr3_length: 13; d_call: TRBD2; j_call: TRBJ2-1; clone_size: many; v_call: TRBV12-3/TRBV12-4; cdr3_aa: ASSSPPRGWYEQF
cdr3_length: 13; d_call: NA; j_call: TRBJ2-1; clone_size: few; v_call: TRBV7-9; cdr3_aa: ASSSITHSYNEQF
cdr3_length: 13; d_call: NA; j_call: TRBJ2-7; clone_size: NA; v_call: TRBV28; cdr3_aa: ASSPGTGRWSEQY
cdr3_length: 10; d_call: TRBD2; j_call: NA; clone_size: NA; v_call: TRBV10-3; cdr3_aa: AISDLLAEQF
cdr3_length: 13; d_call: NA; j_call: TRBJ2-3; clone_size: few; v_call: TRBV5-1; cdr3_aa: ASSRTAPSTDTQY
cdr3_length: 12; d_call: NA; j_call: NA; clone_size: NA; v_call: TRBV19; cdr3_aa: ASSQNGETYEQY
cdr3_length: 10; d_call: NA; j_call: TRBJ2-3; clone_size: few; v_call: TRBV24-1; cdr3_aa: ATRAGGDTQY
cdr3_length: 12; d_call: NA; j_call: TRBJ1-2; clone_size: few; v_call: TRBV9; cdr3_aa: ASSVGVSSYGYT
cdr3_length: 13; d_call: NA; j_call: TRBJ1-1; clone_size: NA; v_call: TRBV28; cdr3_aa: ASDEGWGPNTEAF
cdr3_length: 12; d_call: TRBD1; j_call: TRBJ1-2; clone_size: NA; v_call: TRBV6-5; cdr3_aa: ASAYSGQGFGYT
cdr3_length: 11; d_call: NA; j_call: TRBJ1-1; clone_size: NA; v_call: TRBV5-1; cdr3_aa: ASSLWKNTEAF
cdr3_length: 14; d_call: NA; j_call: TRBJ1-5; clone_size: NA; v_call: TRBV4-1; cdr3_aa: ASSQEEGPGLQPQH
cdr3_length: 17; d_call: TRBD2; j_call: TRBJ2-1; clone_size: few; v_call: TRBV6-4; cdr3_aa: ASSFLNGASGGDNNEQF
cdr3_length: 12; d_call: NA; j_call: TRBJ1-6; clone_size: few; v_call: TRBV5-6; cdr3_aa: ASSLTAYNSPLH
cdr3_length: 12; d_call: NA; j_call: TRBJ1-2; clone_size: many; v_call: TRBV6-6; cdr3_aa: ASRPSGGDYGYT
cdr3_length: 13; d_call: NA; j_call: TRBJ2-1; clone_size: few; v_call: TRBV30; cdr3_aa: AWSASTSSYNEQF
cdr3_length: 12; d_call: TRBD2; j_call: TRBJ2-1; clone_size: NA; v_call: TRBV6-6; cdr3_aa: ASGTSGNYNEQF
cdr3_length: 14; d_call: NA; j_call: TRBJ2-3; clone_size: NA; v_call: TRBV28; cdr3_aa: ASSLIRRALADTQY
cdr3_length: 15; d_call: TRBD2; j_call: TRBJ2-3; clone_size: few; v_call: TRBV13; cdr3_aa: ASSPTKGLAGTDTQY
cdr3_length: 16; d_call: NA; j_call: TRBJ2-1; clone_size: few; v_call: TRBV5-1; cdr3_aa: ASSLVSVGVVSTGEQF
cdr3_length: 12; d_call: TRBD2; j_call: TRBJ2-1; clone_size: NA; v_call: TRBV20-1; cdr3_aa: SARGLAYYNEQF
cdr3_length: 9; d_call: NA; j_call: TRBJ2-1; clone_size: many; v_call: TRBV6-5; cdr3_aa: ASSRGGEQF
cdr3_length: 13; d_call: NA; j_call: TRBJ1-1; clone_size: NA; v_call: TRBV5-1; cdr3_aa: ASSLSRVRDTEAF
cdr3_length: 16; d_call: TRBD1; j_call: TRBJ1-4; clone_size: many; v_call: TRBV7-9; cdr3_aa: ASSRTGPDLATNEKLF
cdr3_length: 13; d_call: TRBD2; j_call: TRBJ2-7; clone_size: NA; v_call: TRBV5-1; cdr3_aa: ASSLDSGGPVTRF
cdr3_length: 9; d_call: NA; j_call: TRBJ2-3; clone_size: NA; v_call: TRBV14; cdr3_aa: ASSRTDMQY
cdr3_length: 12; d_call: NA; j_call: TRBJ1-1; clone_size: few; v_call: TRBV6-6; cdr3_aa: ASSIGGQNTEAF
cdr3_length: 12; d_call: NA; j_call: TRBJ1-1; clone_size: NA; v_call: TRBV10-3; cdr3_aa: AISGRFMNTEAF
cdr3_length: 16; d_call: TRBD2; j_call: TRBJ2-4; clone_size: few; v_call: TRBV12-3/TRBV12-4; cdr3_aa: ASSSPGLAGLAKNIQY
cdr3_length: 11; d_call: NA; j_call: TRBJ1-5; clone_size: few; v_call: TRBV18; cdr3_aa: ASSSLLDQPQH
cdr3_length: 13; d_call: NA; j_call: TRBJ2-3; clone_size: NA; v_call: TRBV12-3/TRBV12-4; cdr3_aa: ASSFRRGGADTQY
cdr3_length: 12; d_call: NA; j_call: NA; clone_size: NA; v_call: TRBV19; cdr3_aa: ASRTALPFNEQF
cdr3_length: 13; d_call: NA; j_call: TRBJ1-3; clone_size: few; v_call: TRBV12-3/TRBV12-4; cdr3_aa: ASSLTGVSGNTIY
cdr3_length: 15; d_call: TRBD2; j_call: TRBJ2-3; clone_size: NA; v_call: TRBV14; cdr3_aa: ASSQLILAGWSDTQY
cdr3_length: 13; d_call: NA; j_call: TRBJ2-1; clone_size: few; v_call: TRBV19; cdr3_aa: ASSIKGIAWDEQF
cdr3_length: 12; d_call: NA; j_call: TRBJ2-5; clone_size: NA; v_call: TRBV29-1; cdr3_aa: STTGFVGQETQY
cdr3_length: 13; d_call: TRBD1; j_call: TRBJ2-2; clone_size: many; v_call: TRBV15; cdr3_aa: ATSRDRDLGGELF
cdr3_length: 10; d_call: TRBD1; j_call: TRBJ1-2; clone_size: few; v_call: TRBV6-6; cdr3_aa: ASRDRLYGYT
cdr3_length: 9; d_call: NA; j_call: NA; clone_size: few; v_call: TRBV30; cdr3_aa: AMGYAREQF
cdr3_length: 14; d_call: TRBD2; j_call: TRBJ2-3; clone_size: few; v_call: TRBV9; cdr3_aa: ASSVAGAGVRYTQY
cdr3_length: 10; d_call: NA; j_call: TRBJ2-4; clone_size: many; v_call: TRBV6-1; cdr3_aa: ASRTTVNIQY
cdr3_length: 13; d_call: TRBD1; j_call: TRBJ2-3; clone_size: few; v_call: TRBV24-1; cdr3_aa: ATSDPGTGTDTQY
cdr3_length: 9; d_call: NA; j_call: TRBJ1-1; clone_size: few; v_call: TRBV12-3/TRBV12-4; cdr3_aa: ASSCVTEAF